The source of this T cell receptor beta chain is a study of OX40 agonist ivuxolimab in advanced cancers. About the research overall: Recorded diagnoses for dose-escalation patients were hepatocellular carcinoma, melanoma, renal cell or head and neck cancer.

Findings and caveats of the study: Patients with a partial response at 0.1-3.0 mg/kg had among the lowest clonal expansion.

From germline, CDR1 is SEHNR and CDR2 FQNEAQ (reference sequence). The CDR3 has 13 residues. V lost 3 bases and J lost 5, with 10 bases in between. Data came from immunoSEQ multiplex PCR; TCRdb stores just in-frame clones and leaves some out. The profile shows 70,000 to 95,000 clones, 80% to 95% of them singletons. Sampled blood was obtained at baseline, cycle 4 day 1, and cycle 7 day 1. Concerning this clone: Its antigen is undetermined.

This sequence was found in an adult with an advanced solid tumor such as melanoma, head and neck, liver or kidney cancer. The chain joins TRBV7-9 to TRBJ1-1; D unclear. Specimen: CD4+ or CD8+ T cells sorted from blood, collected in a trial of the OX40 agonist ivuxolimab. The CDR3 DNA reads TGTGCCAGCAGCTTCGGGGTACGGACTGAAGCTTTCTTT. Protein sequence: CASSFGVRTEAFF. The variable domain in full, completed from reference TRBV7-9 and TRBJ1-1, reads DTGVSQNPRHKITKRGQNVTFRCDPISEHNRLYWYRQTLGQGPEFLTYFQNEAQLEKSRLLSDRFSAERPKGSFSTLEIQRTEQGDSAMYLCASSFGVRTEAFFGQGTRLTVV.